Listed here are 17 T cell receptor beta chains from one sample, sequenced in a study of regulatory T cells in long-lasting Graves disease (TCRdb year 2021). The library relied on multiplex PCR. Data came from an Illumina HiSeq 4000. CDR3 regions were amplified by Arm-PCR with iRepertoire HTBI primers to construct TCR beta libraries. TCRdb reanalyzed the raw reads on its own, using fastp at Q25 for trimming and MiXCR for clone calling, and kept in-frame beta chains. For every CDR3 protein sequence, its rows merge into one entry that carries the most common genes and DNA. For this sample the table gives under 700,000 distinct CDR3 sequences, of which more than 15% were detected only once. Around 25% of the sample goes to the ten largest clones. Explained via the paper, the time point label denotes: newly diagnosed GD, antithyroid drugs for less than 3 months. For both TCR sequencing and RNA sequencing, RNA was extracted from PBMCs using TRIzol.

These data also featured in a second study, about T cells in Graves' hyperthyroidism and ophthalmopathy.

This specimen consisted of peripheral blood mononuclear cells (PBMCs), obtained at new diagnosis, from a patient treated with antithyroid drugs. The receptors stem from a woman aged 40-60 years with Graves disease. Donor details come from another sample of the same person, matched by shared clones.

This clonotype has only a few counts. CDR3 DNA sequence: TGTGCCAGCAGTTACACTTCAGACGGAGTTAGGGGGCTTGGCTACACCTTC. Protein: CASSYTSDGVRGLGYTF. V usage is TRBV2 and J usage is TRBJ1-2, with 7 bases identical to TRBD1. Germline V gene sequence: CDR1 SNHLY, CDR2 FYNNEI. The ends lost 5 bases at V and 7 bases at J; junction bases unmatched: 19. CDR3 length equals 17 residues.

The gene calls are TRBV5-6 and TRBJ2-7; D perhaps matches TRBD2 (6 bases). CDR1 and CDR2 (germline): SGHDT, YYEEEE. V lost 4 bases and J 3 bases, leaving 23 bases between the germline ends. This CDR3 has 17 amino acids. The CDR3 DNA follows: TGTGCCAGCAGCGGGGAGGATTCGACAGACCCGCACTACGAGCAGTACTTC. Translating gives CASSGEDSTDPHYEQYF.

This clonotype came up many times. The chain combines TRBV29-1 with TRBJ1-2, with a possible D match to TRBD1 (5 bases). V was cut by 2 bases and J by 2 bases, with 18 bases left in between. CDR1 is SQVTM and CDR2 is ANQGSEA in the germline V gene. This CDR3 contains 16 residues. The CDR3: CSVEKVEADTNYGYTF. The CDR3 DNA is TGCAGCGTTGAAAAGGTCGAAGCGGACACCAACTATGGCTACACCTTC.

This chain uses TRBV14 with TRBJ2-6; D might be TRBD2 (6 bases). This CDR3 comprises 13 residues. The V gene lost 6 bases and the J gene lost 12 bases, with 15 bases spanning the gap. CDR1 and CDR2 from the germline V gene are SGHDN and FVKESK. For the CDR3, the DNA is TGTGCCAGCAGTCTTGGGGGGACTTTCGTCCTGACTTTC. Its translation is CASSLGGTFVLTF.

This clonotype was counted between two and nine times. The chain has TRBV18 and TRBJ1-3, with a possible D match to TRBD1 (5 bases). The CDR3 runs to 15 residues. CDR1 and CDR2 from the germline V gene are KGHSH and LQKENI. V was pared by 0 bases and J by 4 bases, with 10 bases between. The CDR3 sequence is CASSPPSGYGNTIYF. For the CDR3, the DNA is TGTGCCAGCTCACCACCATCAGGGTACGGAAACACCATATATTTT.

The V gene is TRBV5-1, the J gene TRBJ1-3; no firm D call. The CDR3 consists of 14 residues. Trimming removed 3 bases at V and 4 bases at J, with 11 bases between. The germline V gene encodes CDR1 SGHRS and CDR2 YFSETQ. The CDR3 spells CASSYGSGGNTIYF. CDR3 DNA sequence: TGCGCCAGCAGCTACGGGTCCGGAGGAAACACCATATATTTT. Drawing the rest from reference TRBV5-1 and TRBJ1-3, the complete variable domain is KAGVTQTPRYLIKTRGQQVTLSCSPISGHRSVSWYQQTPGQGLQFLFEYFSETQRNKGNFPGRFSGRQFSNSRSEMNVSTLELGDSALYLCASSYGSGGNTIYFGEGSWLTVV.

This chain connects TRBV30 to TRBJ1-4; no definite D call. Germline assignment: CDR1 GTSNPN and CDR2 SVGIG (reference sequence). The CDR3 runs 15 residues. V was cut by 2 bases and J by 4 bases, with 14 bases left in between. This chain's CDR3 is CAWSIGRQSNEKLFF. The CDR3 DNA reads TGTGCCTGGAGTATCGGTAGGCAGAGTAATGAAAAACTGTTTTTT.

This chain uses TRBV19 with TRBJ2-2; a weak D match, TRBD1 (5 bases). Trimming removed 2 bases from V and 7 bases from J, with 8 bases in between. In germline, CDR1 is LNHDA, CDR2 SQIVND (reference sequence). CDR3 length: 13 residues. In DNA, the CDR3 is TGTGCCAGTAGTATACAGGGCTTCGGGGAGCTGTTTTTT. Residues: CASSIQGFGELFF.

This clonotype was found many times. V and J are TRBV2 and TRBJ2-2; 7 bases are shared with TRBD1. The CDR3 spans 13 residues. V lost 10 bases to trimming and J lost 1 base; unmatched junction nucleotides: 3. Germline V gene lookup returns CDR1 SNHLY and CDR2 FYNNEI. The CDR3 reads CATGQLNTGELFF. CDR3 DNA: TGTGCCACGGGACAGCTGAACACCGGGGAGCTGTTTTTT.

This clonotype was seen many times. V gene TRBV3-1 combines with J gene TRBJ1-1; D perhaps matches TRBD1 (5 bases). The CDR3 contains 17 residues. Germline lookup yields CDR1 LGHDT and CDR2 YNNKEL (reference sequence). Trimming cost V 0 bases and J 11 bases, with 25 bases left between them. The chain's CDR3 is CASSQDPMGGKSGVAFF. DNA for the CDR3: TGTGCCAGCAGCCAAGACCCAATGGGGGGAAAATCGGGGGTGGCTTTCTTT.

This clonotype was counted at least ten times. This chain links TRBV5-5 with TRBJ2-5; tentatively, D is TRBD2 (5 bases). Germline values: CDR1 SGHKS, CDR2 YYEKEE (reference sequence). The CDR3 is 15 residues long. V lost 3 bases to trimming and J lost 0 bases, with 12 bases between them. Here the CDR3 reads CASSSYGLYQETQYF. The CDR3 nucleotides read TGTGCCAGCAGCTCCTATGGACTGTACCAAGAGACCCAGTACTTC.

The chain couples TRBV6-1 to TRBJ1-1; TRBD1 aligns across 9 bases. This CDR3 is built from 14 residues. The germline CDR1 and CDR2 sequences are MNHNS and SASEGT. Losses at the gene ends were 4 bases for V and 7 bases for J; bases not matched to a gene: 7. CDR3 sequence reads: CASSVDRGIDEAFF. In nucleotides, the CDR3 is TGTGCCAGCAGTGTTGACAGGGGGATAGATGAAGCTTTCTTT.

This clonotype was observed a few times. Lacking the conserved final phenylalanine or tryptophan, this CDR3 likely reflects a read error. The rearrangement links TRBV7-3 to TRBJ1-6; D possibly corresponds to TRBD1 (5 bases). CDR3 length: 16 residues. The ends were cut back, 2 bases at V and 0 bases at J, with 8 bases in the middle. Germline CDR1 reads SGHTA; CDR2 reads FQGTGA. In DNA, the CDR3 is TGTGCCAGCAGCTTAGAAGGGGCCTCCTATAATTCACCCCTCCACTTG. Amino acids: CASSLEGASYNSPLHL.

The V call is TRBV6-2 or TRBV6-3, the J call TRBJ1-3; TRBD1 agrees at 9 bases. J gave up 0 bases and V 9 bases, and 18 bases lay outside the gene matches. This CDR3 region has 19 residues. The germline gives CDR1 MNHEY, CDR2 SVGEGT. CDR3 in DNA: TGTGCCAGTACCCGCTGGGGGACAGGGACCCTGGACTCTGGAAACACCATATATTTT. It translates to CASTRWGTGTLDSGNTIYF.

The CDR3 spells CASSFNGFWGQRNSPLHF. CDR3 DNA sequence: TGTGCCAGCAGCTTTAATGGGTTCTGGGGACAGCGTAATTCACCCCTCCACTTT. The V gene is TRBV5-8, the J gene TRBJ1-6, with 7 bases lining up with TRBD1. The CDR3 is 18 residues long. The germline gives CDR1 SGHTS, CDR2 YDEGEE. Trimming cost V 2 bases and J 6 bases; bases outside gene matches: 14.

CDR3 in DNA: TGTGCCAGCAGCCATGGGGGTTCTAGCTATGGCTACACCTTC. The encoded protein is CASSHGGSSYGYTF. This chain uses TRBV3-1 with TRBJ1-2; D is possibly TRBD1 (5 bases). Per germline, CDR1 LGHDT and CDR2 YNNKEL (reference sequence). With 3 bases removed from V and 4 bases from J, the gap between germline ends came to 12 bases. The CDR3 runs to 14 residues.

The gene calls are TRBV27 and TRBJ1-2, with a weak D call TRBD1 (5 bases). V lost 10 bases to trimming and J lost 11 bases, with 17 bases between them. The CDR3 is made up of 11 amino acids. Germline assignment: CDR1 MNHEY and CDR2 SMNVEV (reference sequence). CDR3 DNA sequence: TGTGCCACCCGGACGGTGGGGGGGTACACCTTC. Encoded protein: CATRTVGGYTF.